This T cell receptor beta chain was recovered during a study of Ad26.COV2.S vaccination and SARS-CoV-2 variants. Findings of the study overall: Spike-specific TCR breadth in vaccine recipients exceeded that seen in placebo recipients.

Comments on this clone: What it recognizes is unknown. Other DNA variants within this sample encode the same CDR3.

Germline V CDR1 and CDR2: SGDLS, YYNGEE. The CDR3 is made up of 14 amino acids. The V gene lost 0 bases and the J gene lost 4 bases, with 11 bases spanning the gap. Sequencing was performed with immunoSEQ multiplex PCR; in TCRdb, only in-frame clones are kept and a portion is missing. The sample consists of 300,000 to 450,000 clones, under 95% of them appearing once. This TCR derives from a human donor who had recovered from COVID-19. The rearrangement links TRBV9 to TRBJ2-7; perhaps D is TRBD1 or TRBD2 (5 bases each). The sample was peripheral blood, taken after recovery from COVID-19. DNA for the CDR3: TGTGCCAGCAGCGTAGCCGGGGCATCGTACGAGCAGTACTTC. Translated: CASSVAGASYEQYF.